This TCR beta chain was retrieved from a study of blood T cell repertoires in COVID-19. About the study: In Cohort 3, a recovered donor had either two negative PCRs, clearance, or symptom resolution.

There are 13 residues in the CDR3. CDR1 is SNHLY and CDR2 is FYNNEI in the germline V gene. Deletions cut 4 bases from V and 4 bases from J, with 8 bases between. As handled by the study authors: Cell counts per sample came from amplifying reference gene primers. Using immunoSEQ multiplex PCR, the repertoire was profiled, and TCRdb retains in-frame clones only, with some absent. That table furnishes V, J and clone size, whereas the DNA furnished D and trimming. There are about 270,000 clones in the sample; more than 70% occur only once, and approximately 2% lies in the top ten. The participants were between about 18 and 90 years old and came from fewer than 25 US areas. Assignments of participants to cohorts depended upon their own reported clinical history.

The TCR was taken from a woman in her fifties or sixties in a cohort exposed to, infected with or recovered from COVID-19 (not recorded which). Input material: PBMCs or T cells enriched from blood (not recorded which). The rearrangement joins TRBV2 to TRBJ1-5; a possible D gene is TRBD1 (6 bases). CDR3 DNA sequence: TGTGCCAGCAGTGGGACAGAGAATCAGCCCCAGCATTTT. This encodes CASSGTENQPQHF.